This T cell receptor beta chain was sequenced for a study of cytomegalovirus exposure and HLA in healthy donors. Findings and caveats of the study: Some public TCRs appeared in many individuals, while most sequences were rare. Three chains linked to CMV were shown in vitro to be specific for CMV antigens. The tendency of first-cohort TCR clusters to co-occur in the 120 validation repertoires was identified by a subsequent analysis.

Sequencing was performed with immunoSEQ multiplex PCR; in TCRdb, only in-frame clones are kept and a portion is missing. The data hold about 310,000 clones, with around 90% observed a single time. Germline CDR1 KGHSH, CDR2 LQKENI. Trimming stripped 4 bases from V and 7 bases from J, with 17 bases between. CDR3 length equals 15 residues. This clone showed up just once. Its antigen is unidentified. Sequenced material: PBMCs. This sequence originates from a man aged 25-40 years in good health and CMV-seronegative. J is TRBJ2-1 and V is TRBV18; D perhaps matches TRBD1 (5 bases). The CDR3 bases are TGTGCCAGCTCACTGACAAAAAATGGGGCGAATGAGCAGTTCTTC. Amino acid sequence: CASSLTKNGANEQFF.